This TCR beta chain derives from a study of blood T cell repertoires in COVID-19. About the research overall: PBMCs, B-cell-depleted T cells, or T cells were the source of the cDNA or gDNA that made up the material.

Sequencing used immunoSEQ multiplex PCR; TCRdb keeps in-frame clones, though not all of them. Of about 130,000 clones in the sample, approximately 83% are singletons; the top ten hold 9.2%. Per germline, CDR1 SGHTA and CDR2 FQGNSA. The length of the CDR3 is 13 residues. V shed 2 bases and J shed 2 bases, with 6 bases lying between them. The source of this sequence is a man between 50 and 59 years old who had recovered from COVID-19. The sample consisted of PBMCs or T cells enriched from blood (not recorded which). This rearrangement joins TRBV7-2 to TRBJ2-5; D remains unclear. Written as DNA, the CDR3 is TGTGCCAGCAGCTTATCACAGCAAGAGACCCAGTACTTC. Translated, it gives CASSLSQQETQYF. Looking up the rest from reference TRBV7-2 and TRBJ2-5 gives the full variable domain: GAGVSQSPSNKVTEKGKDVELRCDPISGHTALYWYRQSLGQGLEFLIYFQGNSAPDKSGLPSDRFSAERTGGSVSTLTIQRTQQEDSAVYLCASSLSQQETQYFGPGTRLLVL.